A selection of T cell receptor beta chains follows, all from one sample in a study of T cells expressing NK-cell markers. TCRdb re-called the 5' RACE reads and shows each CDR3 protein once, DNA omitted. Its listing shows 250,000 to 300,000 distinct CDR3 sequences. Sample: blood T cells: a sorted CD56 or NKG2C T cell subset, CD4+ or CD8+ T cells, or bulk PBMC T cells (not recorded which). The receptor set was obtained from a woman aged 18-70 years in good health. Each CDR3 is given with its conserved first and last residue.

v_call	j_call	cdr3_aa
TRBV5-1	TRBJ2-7	CASSLVLGRYSYEQYF
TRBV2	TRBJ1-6	CASRARTGTASSYNSPLHF
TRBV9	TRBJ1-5	CASSEDTVGGPQHF
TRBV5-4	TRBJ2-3	CASSFPLAGEGDTQYF
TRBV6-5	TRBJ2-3	CASRGTDTQYF
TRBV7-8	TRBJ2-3	CASSFIQGADTQYF
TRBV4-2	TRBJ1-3	CASSPTQGYGNTIYF
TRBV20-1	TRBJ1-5	CSASGRGRNQPQHF
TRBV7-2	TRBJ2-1	CASTWDRGYNEQFF
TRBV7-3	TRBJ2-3	CASSRTSGGAGDTQYF
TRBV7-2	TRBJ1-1	CASSIQGLDTEAFF
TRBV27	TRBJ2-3	CASSLPDRADTQYF
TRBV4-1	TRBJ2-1	CASSPLSRVIPYNEQFF
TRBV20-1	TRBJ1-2	CSARQGEKYGYTF
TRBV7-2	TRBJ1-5	CASSLGGRRQPQHF
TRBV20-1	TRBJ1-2	CSARERGYGYTF
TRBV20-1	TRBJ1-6	CSASPDRSYSPLHF
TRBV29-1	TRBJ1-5	CSVEMSGNQPQHF
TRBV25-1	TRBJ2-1	CASSLSGRSYNEQFF
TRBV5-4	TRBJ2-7	CASSSGTREEQYF
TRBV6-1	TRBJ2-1	CASSIASGSYNEQFF
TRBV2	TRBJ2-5	CATRTSGGAESETQYF
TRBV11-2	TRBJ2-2	CASSFYRVDTGELFF
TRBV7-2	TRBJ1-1	CASSPRQGVGEAFF
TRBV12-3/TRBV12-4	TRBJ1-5	CASSRQGRGNQPQHF
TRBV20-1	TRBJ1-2	CSPQTRQREGYTF
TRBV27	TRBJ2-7	CASSFMRSGSYEQYF
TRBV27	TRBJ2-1	CASSSKTSGHYNEQFF
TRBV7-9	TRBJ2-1	CASSPPGVRIEQFF
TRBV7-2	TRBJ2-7	CASSLVGAYYEQYF
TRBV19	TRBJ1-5	CATLPQGTQPQHF
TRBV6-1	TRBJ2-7	CASSVLDYEQYF
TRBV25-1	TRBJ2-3	CASSESSGAMGTQYF
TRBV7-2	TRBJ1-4	CASSGNQGEKLFF
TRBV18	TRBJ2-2	CASSPELNTGELFF
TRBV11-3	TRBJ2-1	CASSQRGIGEQFF
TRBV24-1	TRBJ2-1	CATSDLREQFF
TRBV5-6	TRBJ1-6	CASSFGSASNNSPLHF
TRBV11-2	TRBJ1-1	CASSLVQGGGMNTEAFF
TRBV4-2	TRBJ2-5	CASSQQREGRETQYF
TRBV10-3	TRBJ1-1	CAISEGGNTEAFF
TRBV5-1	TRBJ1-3	CASSFRDRGESSGNTIYF
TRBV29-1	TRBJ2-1	CSVAQSYNEQFF
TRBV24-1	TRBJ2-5	CATSAGLVTTQYF
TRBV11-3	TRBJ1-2	CASSLGLGAAWGYGYTF
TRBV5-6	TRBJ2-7	CASSLGAGVSSYEQYF
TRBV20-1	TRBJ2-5	CSARGLAEPSQETQYF
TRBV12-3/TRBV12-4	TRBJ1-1	CASTPGAENTEAFF
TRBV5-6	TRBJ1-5	CASSLLETGRNQPQHF
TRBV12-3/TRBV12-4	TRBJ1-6	CASRYRDREYSPLHF
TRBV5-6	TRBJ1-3	CASSLRPNSGNTIYF
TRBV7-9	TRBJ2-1	CASSQGLVPYNEQFF
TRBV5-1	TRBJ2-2	CAGSLEGTTGELFF
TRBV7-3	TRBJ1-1	CASSLGPYKERGTEAFF
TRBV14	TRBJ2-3	CASSRLGSGSEDTQYF
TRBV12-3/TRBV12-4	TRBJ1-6	CASSPGWGDRLHF
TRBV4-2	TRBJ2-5	CASSQEDSQYQETQYF